The 4 T cell receptor beta chains given below trace back to one sample, sequenced in a study of CD8 T cells in ankylosing spondylitis. TCRdb used MiXCR to reprocess the 5' RACE reads, holding one entry per CDR3 protein. The sample consists of roughly 91,000 distinct CDR3 sequences, about 8.5% of them appearing once. Sequences were obtained from blood, either unsorted or a sorted T cell fraction (not recorded which). The receptor set was obtained from a male donor with ankylosing spondylitis or in good health (not recorded which).

This clonotype appeared many times. The V gene is TRBV4-3, the J gene TRBJ1-1; a possible D gene is TRBD1 (5 bases). CDR1 is LGHNA, CDR2 YSLEER, per germline. Between the trimmed V and J ends, which lost 4 bases and 1 base, there was a span of 10 bases. The CDR3 contains 14 residues. The CDR3 here is CASSPGTGNTEAFF. The CDR3 coding sequence is TGCGCCAGCAGCCCGGGGACGGGGAACACTGAAGCTTTCTTT.

About this clonotype itself: A read error may produce the germline difference seen at one junction end. This rearrangement joins TRBV20-1 to TRBJ2-1; weak D call: TRBD2 (6 bases). Germline V gene sequence: CDR1 DFQATT, CDR2 SNEGSKA (reference sequence). The CDR3 covers 17 residues. Here the CDR3 reads CCARSFSGRQSRDEQFF. DNA of the CDR3: TGCTGTGCTAGATCCTTTAGCGGCCGTCAGTCGAGAGATGAGCAGTTCTTC.

This clonotype showed up many times. CDR3 sequence: CASSVTDTYEQYF. The CDR3 nucleotides are TGTGCCAGCAGTGTGACGGACACCTACGAGCAGTACTTC. V usage is TRBV12-3 or TRBV12-4 and J usage is TRBJ2-7, with a possible D match to TRBD1 (5 bases). V lost 5 bases and J 2 bases, leaving 10 bases between the germline ends. This CDR3 region has 13 residues.

This chain connects TRBV4-3 to TRBJ2-1, with 14 bases matching TRBD2. Trimming removed 4 bases from V and 7 bases from J; junction bases left unmatched: 15. CDR3 length: 19 amino acids. CDR1 and CDR2 (germline): LGHNA, YSLEER. In DNA, the CDR3 is TGCGCCAGCAGCCCTGGAACCGGGACTAGCGGGGGAGGGGCGAATGAGCAGTTCTTC. Amino acids: CASSPGTGTSGGGANEQFF.